These 8 T cell receptor beta chains originate from one sample sequenced in a study of Ad26.COV2.S vaccination and SARS-CoV-2 variants. Treatment here: 15 to 20 received Ad26.COV2.S at low or high dose, single or two shots; about 5 received placebo; per-sample allocation not given. Samples came from day 63 after the first vaccine or placebo injection. Measured with immunoSEQ multiplex PCR; TCRdb has only the in-frame clones, and not every one. The sample carries around 300,000 clones, 86% recorded once. Here the sequenced sample was peripheral blood, taken in a trial of Ad26.COV2.S vaccine versus placebo. Receptors originate from a person between 18 and 60 years old who received the Ad26.COV2.S COVID-19 vaccine or a placebo.

The J gene is TRBJ1-4, the V gene TRBV5-1; D gene uncertain. This CDR3 contains 14 residues. Germline-derived CDR1 and CDR2 are SGHRS and YFSETQ. Trimming left V 3 bases short and J 0 bases short, with 6 bases between. The CDR3 DNA is TGCGCCAGCAGCTCCTCTTCAACTAATGAAAAACTGTTTTTT. Protein: CASSSSSTNEKLFF.

The chain uses TRBV6-6 and TRBJ2-7, with TRBD2 matching 7 bases. Germline V gives CDR1 MNHNY, CDR2 SVGAGI (reference sequence). The CDR3 is 16 residues long. Losses at the gene ends were 8 bases for V and 2 bases for J; bases not matched to a gene: 15. The CDR3 reads CASGDPEERGTYEQYF. The CDR3 coding sequence is TGTGCCAGCGGGGACCCCGAGGAGCGGGGTACCTACGAGCAGTACTTC.

This clone has only a few counts. The chain couples TRBV29-1 to TRBJ1-1; possible D gene TRBD1, 5 bases. The CDR3 has 16 residues. Germline V lookup: CDR1 SQVTM, CDR2 ANQGSEA. Trimming removed 7 bases from V and 0 bases from J, with 21 bases in between. Here the CDR3 DNA reads TGCAGCGCACCGGACAAAGGTGCGGGCATGAACACTGAAGCTTTCTTT. Translated: CSAPDKGAGMNTEAFF. The full variable domain, completed using reference TRBV29-1 and TRBJ1-1, is SAVISQKPSRDICQRGTSLTIQCQVDSQVTMMFWYRQQPGQSLTLIATANQGSEATYESGFVIDKFPISRPNLTFSTLTVSNMSPEDSSIYLCSAPDKGAGMNTEAFFGQGTRLTVV.

The rearrangement links TRBV19 to TRBJ1-3; D perhaps matches TRBD1 (5 bases). Trimming cost V 6 bases and J 0 bases, with 15 bases left between them. The length of the CDR3 is 16 residues. Germline CDR1 LNHDA, CDR2 SQIVND (reference sequence). Here the CDR3 reads CASSITGSHSGNTIYF. The CDR3 nucleotides read TGTGCCAGTAGCATTACAGGATCCCACTCTGGAAACACCATATATTTT.

This chain connects TRBV10-2 to TRBJ2-7, with unresolved D. CDR1 WSHSY and CDR2 SAAADI come from the germline V gene. V lost 0 bases and J 1 base, leaving 7 bases between the germline ends. The CDR3 totals 14 residues. The CDR3 is CASSESRVSYEQYF. In nucleotides, the CDR3 is TGCGCCAGCAGTGAGTCCCGGGTTTCCTACGAGCAGTACTTC.

CDR3 loop: CASSRDGRDEKLFF. The CDR3 DNA sequence: TGTGCCAGCAGCCGGGACGGTAGGGATGAAAAACTGTTTTTT. The genes are TRBV3-1 (or the pseudogene TRBV3-2) and TRBJ1-4, with D possibly matching TRBD1 (5 bases). CDR3 length: 14 amino acids. Germline V lookup: CDR1 LGHDT, CDR2 YNNKEL (reference sequence). V lost 4 bases and J 6 bases, leaving 12 bases between the germline ends.

This clone was recorded once. The chain carries TRBV4-2 and TRBJ1-5, with D unresolved. V lost 0 bases and J lost 1, with 13 bases in between. The CDR3 runs to 17 residues. From germline, CDR1 is LGHNA and CDR2 YNFKEQ. The DNA for the CDR3 is TGTGCCAGCAGCCAAGATGCAGGAAATTTGAGCAATCAGCCCCAGCATTTT. Translating gives CASSQDAGNLSNQPQHF.

The rearrangement links TRBV28 to TRBJ2-7, with 9 bases lining up with TRBD1. This CDR3 is 14 amino acids long. CDR1 and CDR2 from the germline V gene are MDHEN and SYDVKM. V was pared by 3 bases and J by 4 bases, with 4 bases of the junction left unmatched. The CDR3 DNA follows: TGTGCCAGCAGTTTTTATGGACAGGGGTACGAGCAGTACTTC. Its translation: CASSFYGQGYEQYF.